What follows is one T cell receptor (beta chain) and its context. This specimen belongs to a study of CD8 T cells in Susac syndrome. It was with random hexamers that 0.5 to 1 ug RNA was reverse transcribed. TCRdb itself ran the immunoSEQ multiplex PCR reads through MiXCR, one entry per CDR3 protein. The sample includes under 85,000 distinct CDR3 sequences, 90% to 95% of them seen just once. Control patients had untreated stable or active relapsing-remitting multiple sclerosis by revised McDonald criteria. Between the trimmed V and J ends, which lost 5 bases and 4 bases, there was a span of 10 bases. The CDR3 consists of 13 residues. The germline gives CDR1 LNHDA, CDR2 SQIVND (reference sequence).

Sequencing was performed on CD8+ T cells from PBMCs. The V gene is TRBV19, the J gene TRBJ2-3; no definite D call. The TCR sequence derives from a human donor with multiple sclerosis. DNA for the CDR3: TGTGCCAGTAGTCTCTCCTTTTCAGATACGCAGTATTTT. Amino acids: CASSLSFSDTQYF. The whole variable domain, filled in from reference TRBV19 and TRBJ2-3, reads DGGITQSPKYLFRKEGQNVTLSCEQNLNHDAMYWYRQDPGQGLRLIYYSQIVNDFQKGDIAEGYSVSREKKESFPLTVTSAQKNPTAFYLCASSLSFSDTQYFGPGTRLTVL.